This passage covers 8 T cell receptor beta chains from one sample sequenced in a study of identifying expanded T cells in peripheral blood. TCRdb's table, derived via immunoSEQ multiplex PCR, lists solely in-frame clones and lacks some. Found here are more than 85,000 clones, about nine tenths of them singletons; the top ten hold 14%. The sample was blood. The receptors stem from a person aged 18-70 years in good health.

The rearrangement uses TRBV10-3 and TRBJ1-3; D not resolved. With 6 bases removed from V and 0 bases from J, the gap between germline ends came to 6 bases. There are 13 residues in the CDR3. The germline gives CDR1 ENHRY, CDR2 SYGVKD. As DNA, the CDR3 is TGTGCCATCAGCCAAGGCTCTGGAAACACCATATATTTT. Translation: CAISQGSGNTIYF.

In its sample, this clone is medium-sized. V and J are TRBV10-2 and TRBJ2-1, with D perhaps given as TRBD1 or TRBD2 (5 bases each). CDR3 length equals 15 residues. Looked up from germline, CDR1 is WSHSY and CDR2 is SAAADI. V lost 4 bases and J 8 bases, leaving 18 bases between the germline ends. The CDR3 DNA follows: TGCGCCAGCAGTGGGGTTGTCGGGGTAGGGGATGAGCAGTTCTTC. Its translation: CASSGVVGVGDEQFF.

V gene TRBV5-4 combines with J gene TRBJ2-7; possibly TRBD1 for D (5 bases). With 0 bases removed from V and 3 bases from J, the gap between germline ends came to 7 bases. This CDR3 is built from 13 residues. CDR1 SGHNT and CDR2 YYREEE come from the germline V gene (reference sequence). CDR3 sequence reads: CASSLGTFYEQYF. In DNA form, the CDR3 reads TGTGCCAGCAGCTTGGGGACATTCTACGAGCAGTACTTC.

The chain uses TRBV5-5 and TRBJ2-7, with 7 bases aligning to TRBD1. V was pared by 4 bases and J by 2 bases, with 9 bases of the junction left unmatched. Germline lookup yields CDR1 SGHKS and CDR2 YYEKEE (reference sequence). This CDR3 comprises 15 residues. The CDR3 DNA reads as TGTGCCAGCAGCGACCCGGGACAGCACCCCTACGAGCAGTACTTC. Protein product: CASSDPGQHPYEQYF.

The chain links TRBV30 to TRBJ1-2; a possible D gene is TRBD1 (5 bases). This CDR3 is 13 amino acids long. Germline CDR1 reads GTSNPN; CDR2 reads SVGIG (reference sequence). V was trimmed by 0 bases and J by 5 bases, leaving 10 bases between them. CDR3 in DNA: TGTGCCTGGAGTGTACTGGGGGGATATGGCTACACCTTC. Translation: CAWSVLGGYGYTF.

The chain joins TRBV6-1 to TRBJ2-7; D may match TRBD1 or TRBD2 (5 bases each). The CDR3 runs 13 residues. Trimming took off 4 bases at V and 2 bases at J, with 9 bases between the two ends. CDR1 is MNHNS, CDR2 SASEGT, per germline. As DNA, the CDR3 is TGTGCCAGCAGTGGTAAGGGACCCTACGAGCAGTACTTC. Amino acid sequence: CASSGKGPYEQYF.

The rearrangement joins TRBV9 to TRBJ1-2, with 7 bases matching TRBD1. The CDR3 has 15 residues. V shed 0 bases, J shed 7 bases, and the junction held 9 bases outside the gene matches. Per the germline V gene, CDR1 is SGDLS and CDR2 is YYNGEE. The CDR3 sequence: CASSVEAGGKGGYTF. The CDR3 DNA reads TGTGCCAGCAGCGTAGAGGCAGGGGGGAAGGGTGGCTACACCTTC.

The chain recombines TRBV6-5 with TRBJ2-7; TRBD1 aligns across 7 bases. Losses at the gene ends were 6 bases for V and 1 base for J; bases not matched to a gene: 6. The CDR3 contains 14 residues. Germline CDR1 and CDR2: MNHEY and SVGAGI. The CDR3 protein is CASRMGDRSYEQYF. CDR3 sequence (DNA): TGTGCCAGCAGGATGGGGGACAGATCCTACGAGCAGTACTTC.